This T cell receptor (beta chain) was observed in a study of early T cells in non-severe SARS-CoV-2 infection. Study as a whole: Sequencing input comprised bulk RNA from unsorted whole blood; chain pairing was not available.

This clonotype was counted only a few times. Germline loops: CDR1 LGHNA, CDR2 YSLEER. The J segment lost 6 bases and the V segment lost 0 bases, leaving 5 bases of the junction unmatched. This CDR3 is 15 amino acids long. cDNA molecules, individually, were tagged with unique molecular identifiers. MiXCR, run by TCRdb on the 5' RACE reads, gives a single entry per CDR3 protein. There are roughly 70,000 distinct CDR3 sequences in the sample; roughly 18% occur only once, and 8.9% lies in the top ten. The sample was whole blood, taken at baseline. The sequence was collected from an adult who was a healthcare worker with PCR-confirmed SARS-CoV-2 infection or an uninfected control (not recorded which). The chain has TRBV4-3 and TRBJ2-3, with 8 bases lining up with TRBD2. The CDR3 bases are TGCGCCAGCAGCCAAGAAGCGGGAGAGATTGATACGCAGTATTTT. It codes for CASSQEAGEIDTQYF.